This T cell receptor (beta chain) was observed in a study of identical twins (dated by TCRdb to the mid-2010s). Describing the broader study: The study deep-sequenced TCR alpha and beta repertoires from monozygotic twins, unrelated adults of various ages and cord blood to test whether fetal clonotypes persist. Replicate twin experiments were performed at different times using different library preparation protocols to rule out contamination. The paper's findings and limits, for the study overall: Fewer insertions were carried by abundant cord blood beta clonotypes, a similar but weaker trend appeared in young adult naive repertoires, and no such trend appeared in memory repertoires. Excess twin sharing in beta out-of-frame sequences was weaker because fewer shared sequences lowered the signal-to-noise ratio. Zero-insertion analyses could be partly confounded by invariant T cells such as MAIT and iNKT, though diverse VJ usage argued against such confounding for most clonotypes. Out-of-frame TCR alpha sharing in monozygotic twins was systematically underestimated by recombination models, whereas sharing between unrelated individuals was in agreement with the recombination models. Out-of-frame TCR alpha sequences shared between twins showed an excess of low generation-probability sequences compared with coincidental sharing between unrelated individuals. Because the same donors could not be followed over many years, the conclusions depended on cross-sectional statistical analysis.

CDR3 length: 13 amino acids, cysteine to phenylalanine. The kept DNA is CDR3 alone, 39 bases in frame from the first base. The germline V gene (reference sequence) yields DFQATT for CDR1 and SNEGSKA for CDR2. Clipping removes 4 bases from V and 0 bases from J, with 0 as the unmatched junction base count. This clonotype was observed many times. It has no known antigen specificity. The record has no base qualities; no much larger clone is one base away. Library preparation was by 5' RACE. Sequencing instrument: Illumina HiSeq 2000. Template switching added a universal primer binding site, and the final cDNA carried a unique molecular identifier that allowed TCR cDNA molecules to be counted accurately. First-strand cDNA for TCR alpha and beta chains was synthesized from specific primers in the conserved constant-segment region. Each cDNA library was double barcoded, with a SMART-Mk sample barcode plus Illumina barcodes, to control for contamination. TruSeq adapter sequences, together with Illumina sample barcodes, were added in two successive PCR steps. The Illumina HiSeq platform was used with custom primers to sequence TCR alpha and beta cDNA libraries. The original methods were these. MiGEC processed the raw reads to extract unique molecular identifiers, while MiXCR was used to determine the CDR3 positions. Recombination models were inferred per individual with the repgenHMM and IGoR tools using an EM algorithm. Shared clonotypes were analyzed with the tcR package in R, and sharing was normalized by the product of cloneset sizes. Out-of-frame nonproductive sequences were analyzed to study raw recombination free of thymic and clonal selection effects. The public sequencing data were trimmed at Q25 with fastp and processed into clonotypes with MiXCR by TCRdb, which kept only in-frame beta chains. Each CDR3 protein appears once, grouped with its most common genes and DNA. Clone size and V and J calls follow TCRdb, not the original study. The sample table contains hundreds of thousands of distinct CDR3 sequences; only one count was recorded for roughly 7.5% of them. The biggest ten clones account for less than 2% of the sample.

Every donor in the study was a healthy Caucasian. Three pairs of female monozygotic twins, all aged about 18 to 30 years, made up the twin cohort. Miltenyi CD45RO+ enrichment and human naive T-cell isolation kits were used to isolate memory (CD45RO+) and naive T cells from PBMC. The sample was also reused in another study, on yellow fever vaccine responses in identical twins. Taken from the second paper: According to the authors, the vaccine-induced T cell response in identical twins seemed to be partly convergent and partly specific to each individual. In the study, vaccine-responding T cell clones were precisely tracked in identical twins.

Recombination linked TRBV20-1 to TRBJ2-7; TRBD2 lines up with 10 middle nucleotides. Sequenced sample: memory (CD45RO+) T cells sorted from blood. The cell subset or site label, as the study defines it: CD45RO+ enriched T cells. The receptor comes from a woman aged 18-35 years in good health. The CDR3 region has the sequence CSATSGSSYEQYF. The DNA sequence is TGCAGTGCTACTAGCGGGAGCTCCTACGAGCAGTACTTC.